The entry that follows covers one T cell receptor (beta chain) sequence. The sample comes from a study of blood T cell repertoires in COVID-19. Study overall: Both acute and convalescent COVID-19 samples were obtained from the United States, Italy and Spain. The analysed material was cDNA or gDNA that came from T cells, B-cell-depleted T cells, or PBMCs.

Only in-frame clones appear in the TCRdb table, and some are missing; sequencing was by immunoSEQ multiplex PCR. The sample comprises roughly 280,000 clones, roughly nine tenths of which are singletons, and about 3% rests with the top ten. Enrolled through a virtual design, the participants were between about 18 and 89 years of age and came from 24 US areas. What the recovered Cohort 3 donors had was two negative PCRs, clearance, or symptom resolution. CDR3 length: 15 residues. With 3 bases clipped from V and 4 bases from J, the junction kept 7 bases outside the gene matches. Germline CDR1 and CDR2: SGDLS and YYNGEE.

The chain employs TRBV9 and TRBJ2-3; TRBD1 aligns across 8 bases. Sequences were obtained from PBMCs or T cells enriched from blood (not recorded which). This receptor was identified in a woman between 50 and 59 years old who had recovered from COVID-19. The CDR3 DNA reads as TGTGCCAGCAGCGGAAGGACAGGGACCCCAGATACGCAGTATTTT. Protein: CASSGRTGTPDTQYF.